These 3 T cell receptor beta chains were sequenced from one sample in a study of regulatory T cells in long-lasting Graves disease. For TCR beta, libraries came from iRepertoire HTBI primers and Arm-PCR of CDR3 regions. TCRdb called the multiplex PCR reads again in MiXCR, with one record for every CDR3 protein. The data hold a few hundred thousand distinct CDR3 sequences, with approximately 23% observed a single time. Specified time point: persistent/refractory GD, antithyroid drugs over 5 years with positive TRAb. TCR sequences were obtained from RNA taken from PBMCs. The specimen comprised peripheral blood mononuclear cells (PBMCs), sampled when the disease was refractory, from a patient treated with antithyroid drugs. The receptors come from a woman in her forties with Graves disease.

A few counts support this clonotype. The chain recombines TRBV20-1 with TRBJ1-5; 7 bases align to TRBD1. Germline V lookup: CDR1 DFQATT, CDR2 SNEGSKA (reference sequence). The V gene end was trimmed by 4 bases and the J gene end by 7 bases; junction bases not matched to a gene: 10. The CDR3 totals 14 residues. CDR3 residues: CSATPTGSFQPQHF. In DNA form, the CDR3 reads TGCAGTGCTACTCCGACAGGGTCGTTCCAGCCCCAGCATTTT.

This clonotype was detected ten times or more. V usage is TRBV2 and J usage is TRBJ2-2, with 8 bases matching TRBD2. This CDR3 has 14 amino acids. The germline V gene has CDR1 SNHLY and CDR2 FYNNEI. Trimming took 7 bases from V and 2 from J; bases not matched to a gene: 3. The CDR3 region is CASMGLENTGELFF. The CDR3 DNA reads as TGTGCCAGCATGGGACTAGAAAACACCGGGGAGCTGTTTTTT.

This clonotype has a count of ten or more. This chain links TRBV28 with TRBJ2-5; D remains unclear. The CDR3 is made up of 11 amino acids. CDR1 is MDHEN and CDR2 is SYDVKM in the germline V gene. Trimming left V 8 bases short and J 5 bases short, with 9 bases between. CDR3 residues: CASGFKETQYF. In DNA form, the CDR3 reads TGTGCCAGCGGATTCAAGGAGACCCAGTACTTC.